A single sample gave rise to the 22 T cell receptor beta chains below, sequenced in a study of T cell repertoires in cytomegalovirus infection (dated by TCRdb to 2018 to 2020). Data came from an Illumina HiSeq 1500. TCRdb itself trimmed the public reads at Q25 with fastp, ran MiXCR and retained productive beta chains. One record per CDR3 amino acid sequence lists the most common genes and DNA. Counted in this sample were 130,000 or so distinct CDR3 sequences; 5% to 6.5% of them appeared once. The ten largest clones capture about a sixth of the sample. The specimen sequenced was PBMCs. Receptors originate from a human donor in good health (CMV status not recorded). Some clones in this sample may be carry-over from other donors' samples.

This clonotype was picked up a small number of times. The V gene is TRBV12-3 or TRBV12-4, the J gene TRBJ1-5; 8 bases fit TRBD1. The CDR3 is 13 residues long. The V and J ends lost 9 bases and 5 bases, in that order; junction bases with no gene match: 6. CDR3 bases: TGTGCCAGTTCAGGGGGCCGAGATCAGCCCCAGCATTTT. This translates into CASSGGRDQPQHF.

In this sample, this clonotype turned up many times. The V and J genes are TRBV5-1 and TRBJ2-1, with a tentative D call TRBD2 (5 bases). CDR1 and CDR2 from the germline V gene are SGHRS and YFSETQ. CDR3 length: 12 amino acids. V was shortened by 6 bases and J by 8 bases, with 12 bases between the two germline ends. The CDR3 nucleotides read TGCGCCAGCAATATGGACTTCGATGAGCAGTTCTTC. Translating gives CASNMDFDEQFF.

This clonotype was counted ten times or more. V gene TRBV7-2 combines with J gene TRBJ1-5; TRBD1 matches at 8 bases. V was clipped by 5 bases and J by 11 bases; unmatched bases: 17. From germline, CDR1 is SGHTA and CDR2 FQGNSA. The CDR3 spans 16 residues. DNA of the CDR3: TGTGCCAGCAGCCCCGGGACAGGAAGACAATCAGGGACCCAGCATTTT. Translating gives CASSPGTGRQSGTQHF.

This clonotype was counted a few times. CDR3 residues: CASSEAVGRYEQYF. DNA for the CDR3: TGTGCCAGCAGTGAAGCGGTGGGTCGCTACGAGCAGTACTTC. The chain joins TRBV2 to TRBJ2-7; D is unclear. V lost 0 bases and J lost 3, with 9 bases in between. CDR1 is SNHLY and CDR2 is FYNNEI in the germline V gene. This CDR3 is built from 14 residues.

The gene calls are TRBV20-1 and TRBJ2-4; 7 bases are a match to TRBD1. V lost 4 bases to trimming and J lost 1 base; unmatched junction nucleotides: 4. Germline CDR1 is DFQATT and CDR2 is SNEGSKA (reference sequence). The CDR3 covers 14 residues. The CDR3 region has the DNA TGCAGTGCTAAGACAGGGACGGCCAAAAACATTCAGTACTTC. Protein: CSAKTGTAKNIQYF.

To note about this clonotype: No conserved phenylalanine or tryptophan ends this CDR3, so it is likely a read error. The V gene is TRBV18, the J gene TRBJ1-1; no definite D call. Trimming removed 4 bases at V and 8 bases at J, with 20 bases between. Germline V gene sequence: CDR1 KGHSH, CDR2 LQKENI. The CDR3 loop spans 15 amino acids. The CDR3 nucleotides read TGTGCCAGCTCACGCCCGGGGTTAGCTCCCACCGAAGCTTTCCTT. It yields the protein CASSRPGLAPTEAFL.

This clonotype was counted ten times or more. The rearrangement links TRBV11-2 to TRBJ2-7; D remains ambiguous. Trimming took off 1 base at V and 3 bases at J, with 13 bases between the two ends. Per germline, CDR1 SGHAT and CDR2 FQNNGV. CDR3 length equals 15 residues. The CDR3 DNA sequence: TGTGCCAGCAGCTTAGCTGGACGAACCCTCTACGAGCAGTACTTC. Translating gives CASSLAGRTLYEQYF. Full variable domain (missing parts from reference TRBV11-2 and TRBJ2-7): EAGVAQSPRYKIIEKRQSVAFWCNPISGHATLYWYQQILGQGPKLLIQFQNNGVVDDSQLPKDRFSAERLKGVDSTLKIQPAKLEDSAVYLCASSLAGRTLYEQYFGPGTRLTVT.

This clonotype was recorded many times. The J gene is TRBJ1-4, the V gene TRBV25-1; weak D call: TRBD1 (6 bases). Per germline, CDR1 MGHDK and CDR2 SYGVNS. This CDR3 contains 13 residues. V shed 5 bases and J shed 6 bases, with 10 bases lying between them. The CDR3 reads CASSPRGYEKLFF. CDR3 nucleotide sequence: TGTGCCAGCAGTCCAAGGGGGTATGAAAAACTGTTTTTT.

In its sample, this clonotype was seen many times. This chain joins TRBV7-6 and TRBJ2-1; possible D gene TRBD2, 5 bases. The CDR3 has 14 amino acids. Germline lookup yields CDR1 SGHVS and CDR2 FNYEAQ. V was pared by 1 base and J by 9 bases, with 13 bases between. Written as DNA, the CDR3 is TGTGCCAGCAGCTTAGGGGCGGGCGCGGGTGAGCAGTTCTTC. Translated, it gives CASSLGAGAGEQFF.

This clonotype has a count of ten or more. The chain combines TRBV7-2 with TRBJ2-2, with 8 bases matching TRBD1. The CDR3 totals 14 residues. The germline V gene has CDR1 SGHTA and CDR2 FQGNSA. The J segment lost 7 bases and the V segment lost 7 bases, leaving 8 bases of the junction unmatched. CDR3 sequence (DNA): TGTGCCAGCAAAAACGACAGGGGCAGCGGGGAGCTGTTTTTT. It translates to CASKNDRGSGELFF.

This chain uses TRBV10-2 with TRBJ2-2, with TRBD2 matching over 11 bases. CDR3 length equals 15 residues. The germline gives CDR1 WSHSY, CDR2 SAAADI. The V segment lost 7 bases and the J segment 1 base; nucleotides outside the gene matches: 2. The CDR3 sequence is CASTLAGGNTGELFF. The CDR3 nucleotides are TGCGCCAGCACCCTAGCGGGGGGGAACACCGGGGAGCTGTTTTTT.

This clonotype has only a few counts. The V gene is TRBV10-3, the J gene TRBJ1-2; unclear D gene. CDR1 and CDR2 (germline): ENHRY, SYGVKD. The CDR3 is 13 residues long. V was clipped by 3 bases and J by 4 bases, with 9 bases between them. CDR3 loop: CAISDLGPYGYTF. The DNA for the CDR3 is TGTGCCATCAGTGATCTGGGTCCCTATGGCTACACCTTC.

This clonotype turned up a few times. The chain couples TRBV19 to TRBJ1-1; 7 nucleotides match TRBD1. V was clipped by 5 bases and J by 0 bases; unmatched bases: 6. This CDR3 has 15 residues. Germline lookup yields CDR1 LNHDA and CDR2 SQIVND (reference sequence). The CDR3 DNA is TGTGCCAGTAGTCCCAGGGGGAACATGAACACTGAAGCTTTCTTT. It is translated as CASSPRGNMNTEAFF. Full variable domain (missing parts from reference TRBV19 and TRBJ1-1): DGGITQSPKYLFRKEGQNVTLSCEQNLNHDAMYWYRQDPGQGLRLIYYSQIVNDFQKGDIAEGYSVSREKKESFPLTVTSAQKNPTAFYLCASSPRGNMNTEAFFGQGTRLTVV.

This clonotype showed up many times. The chain links TRBV7-8 to TRBJ1-5; no reliable D call. The germline V gene encodes CDR1 SGHVS and CDR2 FQNEAQ. Trimming cost V 5 bases and J 2 bases, with 16 bases left between them. The CDR3 is made up of 16 amino acids. The DNA of the CDR3 is TGTGCCAGCAGCCAAAATCGGTTGACGGGCAATCAGCCCCAGCATTTT. The encoded protein is CASSQNRLTGNQPQHF.

This clonotype was seen at least ten times. The chain combines TRBV14 with TRBJ2-5; TRBD2 is a possible D gene (5 bases). V gave up 1 base and J gave up 5 bases, with 17 bases separating them. The CDR3 totals 16 residues. Germline V lookup: CDR1 SGHDN, CDR2 FVKESK. CDR3 nucleotides: TGTGCCAGCAGCCAAGTGTGGCCCATGAGGAGGGAGACCCAGTACTTC. Translation gives CASSQVWPMRRETQYF.

This clonotype was seen many times. The chain combines TRBV7-2 with TRBJ2-1, with TRBD2 matching 8 bases. This CDR3 contains 17 residues. In germline, CDR1 is SGHTA, CDR2 FQGNSA. V dropped 5 bases and J dropped 5; count of bases not matched to a gene: 14. CDR3 residues: CASSRTLLAGKHNEQFF. The CDR3 DNA is TGTGCCAGCAGCCGCACACTTTTAGCGGGGAAGCACAATGAGCAGTTCTTC. The whole variable domain, filled in from reference TRBV7-2 and TRBJ2-1, reads GAGVSQSPSNKVTEKGKDVELRCDPISGHTALYWYRQSLGQGLEFLIYFQGNSAPDKSGLPSDRFSAERTGGSVSTLTIQRTQQEDSAVYLCASSRTLLAGKHNEQFFGPGTRLTVL.

V gene TRBV2 combines with J gene TRBJ2-5; a possible D gene is TRBD2 (6 bases). Trimming shortened V by 6 bases and J by 5 bases, and 13 bases separated the two germline ends. The CDR3 totals 13 residues. Germline CDR1 is SNHLY and CDR2 is FYNNEI. CDR3 DNA sequence: TGTGCCAGCAGGGTACTAGCTGGCGAGACCCAGTACTTC. It yields the protein CASRVLAGETQYF.

This clonotype was seen at least ten times. J is TRBJ2-1 and V is TRBV2, with D perhaps matching TRBD1 (6 bases). With 7 bases removed from V and 4 bases from J, the gap between germline ends came to 11 bases. This CDR3 comprises 13 residues. Per germline, CDR1 SNHLY and CDR2 FYNNEI. The CDR3 loop is CASIPDSYNEQFF. CDR3 in DNA: TGTGCCAGCATTCCGGACAGTTACAATGAGCAGTTCTTC. The whole variable domain, remainder taken from reference TRBV2 and TRBJ2-1, is EPEVTQTPSHQVTQMGQEVILRCVPISNHLYFYWYRQILGQKVEFLVSFYNNEISEKSEIFDDQFSVERPDGSNFTLKIRSTKLEDSAMYFCASIPDSYNEQFFGPGTRLTVL.

This clonotype was picked up many times. The chain is built from TRBV4-1 and TRBJ2-7; unclear D gene. The V end lost 1 base, the J end lost 5 bases, and 9 bases lay between the germline ends. This CDR3 has 13 residues. CDR1 is MGHRA and CDR2 is YSYEKL in the germline V gene. The CDR3 DNA sequence: TGCGCCAGCAGCCAAGGGGCAGCTAACGAGCAGTACTTC. As protein: CASSQGAANEQYF.

V and J are TRBV3-1 and TRBJ2-1; D not certain. CDR1 and CDR2 (germline): LGHDT, YNNKEL (reference sequence). The CDR3 runs 15 residues. With 1 base removed from V and 0 bases from J, the gap between germline ends came to 7 bases. CDR3 region: CASSQAWGSYNEQFF. The CDR3 DNA reads TGTGCCAGCAGCCAAGCCTGGGGCTCCTACAATGAGCAGTTCTTC.

This clonotype was seen many times. The genes are TRBV28 and TRBJ1-5; 7 bases line up with TRBD1. With V trimmed by 7 bases and J by 1 base, 10 bases remained unmatched. The germline V gene encodes CDR1 MDHEN and CDR2 SYDVKM. The CDR3 extends over 16 amino acids. The CDR3: CASKSLETGSNQPQHF. Written as DNA, the CDR3 is TGTGCCAGCAAAAGTCTTGAGACAGGGAGCAATCAGCCCCAGCATTTT. Full variable domain (remainder filled in from reference TRBV28 and TRBJ1-5): DVKVTQSSRYLVKRTGEKVFLECVQDMDHENMFWYRQDPGLGLRLIYFSYDVKMKEKGDIPEGYSVSREKKERFSLILESASTNQTSMYLCASKSLETGSNQPQHFGDGTRLSIL.

The table lists this clonotype with a few counts. This chain links TRBV29-1 with TRBJ2-5; 10 bases are shared with TRBD1. V was pared by 0 bases and J by 4 bases, with 11 bases of the junction left unmatched. CDR3 length: 17 residues. Germline-derived CDR1 and CDR2 are SQVTM and ANQGSEA. The CDR3 DNA sequence: TGCAGCGTTGAAGATACTTGGGGGACAGGGGTAGGAGAGACCCAGTACTTC. Its translation is CSVEDTWGTGVGETQYF.